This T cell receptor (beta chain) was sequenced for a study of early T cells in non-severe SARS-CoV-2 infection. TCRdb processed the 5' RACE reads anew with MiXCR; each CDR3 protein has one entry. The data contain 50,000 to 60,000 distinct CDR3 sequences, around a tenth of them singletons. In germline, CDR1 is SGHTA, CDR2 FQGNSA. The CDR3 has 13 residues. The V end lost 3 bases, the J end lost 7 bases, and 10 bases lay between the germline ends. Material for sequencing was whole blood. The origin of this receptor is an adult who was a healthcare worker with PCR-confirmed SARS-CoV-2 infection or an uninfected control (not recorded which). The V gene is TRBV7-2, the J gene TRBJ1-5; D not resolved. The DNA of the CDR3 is TGTGCCAGCAGCTTCATCCAAGCACAGCCCCAGCATTTT. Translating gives CASSFIQAQPQHF. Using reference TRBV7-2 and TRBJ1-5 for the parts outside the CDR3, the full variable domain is GAGVSQSPSNKVTEKGKDVELRCDPISGHTALYWYRQSLGQGLEFLIYFQGNSAPDKSGLPSDRFSAERTGGSVSTLTIQRTQQEDSAVYLCASSFIQAQPQHFGDGTRLSIL.